These 9 T cell receptor beta chains were all obtained from the same sample, sequenced in a study of long-term antiretroviral therapy in people with HIV. This was the immunoSEQ v3.0 assay at survey level. Here immunoSEQ multiplex PCR was the method, and the copy in TCRdb shows in-frame clones only, minus some. The repertoire holds about 29,000 clones, with approximately 90% as singletons. The sequencing here drew on unsorted PBMCs, taken 3.2 years before starting antiretroviral therapy. The receptors were gathered from a man in his fifties or sixties with HIV.

The V and J genes are TRBV5-1 and TRBJ2-2, with 7 bases fitting TRBD1. CDR1 is SGHRS and CDR2 is YFSETQ in the germline V gene. V shed 3 bases, J shed 2 bases, and the junction held 4 bases outside the gene matches. This CDR3 region has 15 residues. The CDR3 spells CASSSQGVNTGELFF. The DNA for the CDR3 is TGCGCCAGCAGCTCCCAGGGGGTTAACACCGGGGAGCTGTTTTTT. Full variable domain (rest looked up from reference TRBV5-1 and TRBJ2-2): KAGVTQTPRYLIKTRGQQVTLSCSPISGHRSVSWYQQTPGQGLQFLFEYFSETQRNKGNFPGRFSGRQFSNSRSEMNVSTLELGDSALYLCASSSQGVNTGELFFGEGSRLTVL.

The V gene is TRBV19, the J gene TRBJ2-7, with D perhaps matching TRBD1 (6 bases). The V gene's germline CDR1 is LNHDA and CDR2 SQIVND (reference sequence). This CDR3 has 15 residues. Between the trimmed V and J ends, which lost 6 bases and 0 bases, there was a span of 15 bases. The CDR3 DNA follows: TGTGCCAGTAGCTCAGACAGGAGTAGCTCCTACGAGCAGTACTTC. Its translation is CASSSDRSSSYEQYF.

The genes are TRBV7-2 and TRBJ1-3, with D possibly being TRBD1 (5 bases). The V end was cut by 0 bases, the J end by 8 bases, with 11 bases between. Germline CDR1 is SGHTA and CDR2 is FQGNSA. The CDR3 loop spans 14 amino acids. The CDR3 DNA reads TGTGCCAGCAGCTTAGCGGTCAGGGTGGACACCATATATTTT. This sequence encodes CASSLAVRVDTIYF. Supplemented by reference TRBV7-2 and TRBJ1-3, the full variable domain reads GAGVSQSPSNKVTEKGKDVELRCDPISGHTALYWYRQSLGQGLEFLIYFQGNSAPDKSGLPSDRFSAERTGGSVSTLTIQRTQQEDSAVYLCASSLAVRVDTIYFGEGSWLTVV.

The chain couples TRBV18 to TRBJ2-1; 7 bases fit TRBD1. This CDR3 comprises 15 residues. With 2 bases clipped from V and 7 bases from J, the junction kept 8 bases outside the gene matches. Looked up from germline, CDR1 is KGHSH and CDR2 is LQKENI. This CDR3 is CASSPRTGPGNEQFF. For the CDR3, the DNA is TGTGCCAGCTCACCAAGGACAGGCCCTGGGAATGAGCAGTTCTTC.

V and J are TRBV5-6 and TRBJ2-3; 7 nucleotides agree with TRBD1. The CDR3 sequence is 15 residues long. Per the germline V gene, CDR1 is SGHDT and CDR2 is YYEEEE. Trimming at V came to 0 bases and at J to 2 bases, leaving 3 bases not matched to a gene. CDR3 protein: CASSLERGHTDTQYF. The CDR3 bases are TGTGCCAGCAGCTTGGAGAGGGGGCACACAGATACGCAGTATTTT.

The rearrangement links TRBV19 to TRBJ2-1; the match to TRBD1 covers 9 bases. V shed 6 bases, J shed 8 bases, and the junction held 8 bases outside the gene matches. Germline V CDR1 and CDR2: LNHDA, SQIVND (reference sequence). The CDR3 loop spans 14 amino acids. This CDR3 reads CASSPNRGLDEQFF. Here the CDR3 DNA reads TGTGCCAGTAGCCCGAACAGGGGGCTGGATGAGCAGTTCTTC.

The J gene is TRBJ2-7, the V gene TRBV4-3; D is ambiguous. The V gene lost 2 bases and the J gene lost 0 bases, with 11 bases spanning the gap. CDR1 LGHNA and CDR2 YSLEER come from the germline V gene. This CDR3 is 15 amino acids long. The CDR3 loop is CASSQSSRSSYEQYF. DNA for the CDR3: TGCGCCAGCAGCCAATCGTCACGTAGCTCCTACGAGCAGTACTTC.

The chain combines TRBV5-1 with TRBJ2-3; TRBD2 matches 8 bases. The CDR3 sequence is 16 residues long. V trimming: 0 bases; J trimming: 4 bases; junction bases outside the gene matches: 7. Germline CDR1 and CDR2: SGHRS and YFSETQ. DNA for the CDR3: TGCGCCAGCAGCTTGGGTAGAGCGGGAGAACCAGATACGCAGTATTTT. Translated: CASSLGRAGEPDTQYF.

To note about this clone: In the same sample, other DNA sequences code for this CDR3. The genes are TRBV4-1 and TRBJ1-2; D is ambiguous. Germline loops: CDR1 MGHRA, CDR2 YSYEKL. The CDR3 has 13 amino acids. Trimming left V 1 base short and J 3 bases short, with 6 bases between. The CDR3 is CASSQAGDYGYTF. The CDR3, as DNA: TGCGCCAGCAGCCAAGCGGGTGACTATGGCTACACCTTC.